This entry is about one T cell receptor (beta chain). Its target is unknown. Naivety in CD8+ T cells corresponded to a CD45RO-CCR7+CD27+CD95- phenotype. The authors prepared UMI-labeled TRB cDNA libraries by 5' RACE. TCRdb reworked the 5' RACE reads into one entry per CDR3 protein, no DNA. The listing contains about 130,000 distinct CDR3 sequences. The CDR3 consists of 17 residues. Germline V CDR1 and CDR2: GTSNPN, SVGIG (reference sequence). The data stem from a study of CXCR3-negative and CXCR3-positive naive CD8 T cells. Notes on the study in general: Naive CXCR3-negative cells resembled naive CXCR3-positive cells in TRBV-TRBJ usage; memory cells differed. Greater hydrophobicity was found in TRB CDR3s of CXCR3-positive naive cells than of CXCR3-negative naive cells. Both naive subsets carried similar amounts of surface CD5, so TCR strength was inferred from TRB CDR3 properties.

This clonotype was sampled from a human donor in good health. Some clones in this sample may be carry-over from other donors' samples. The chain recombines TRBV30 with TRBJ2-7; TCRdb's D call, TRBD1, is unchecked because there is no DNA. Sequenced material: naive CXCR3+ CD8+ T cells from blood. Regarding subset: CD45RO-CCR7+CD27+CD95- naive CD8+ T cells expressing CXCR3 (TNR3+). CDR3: CAWGVEILRDRSYEQYF.